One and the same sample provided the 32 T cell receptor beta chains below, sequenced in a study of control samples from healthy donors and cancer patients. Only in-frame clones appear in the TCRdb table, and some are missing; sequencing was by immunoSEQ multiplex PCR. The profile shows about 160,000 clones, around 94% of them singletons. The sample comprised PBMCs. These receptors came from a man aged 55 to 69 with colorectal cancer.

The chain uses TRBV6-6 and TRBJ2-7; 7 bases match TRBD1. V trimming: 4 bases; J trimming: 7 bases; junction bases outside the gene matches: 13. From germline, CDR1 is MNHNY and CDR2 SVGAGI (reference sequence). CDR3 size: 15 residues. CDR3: CASSSRTGQLGEQYF. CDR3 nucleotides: TGTGCCAGCAGTTCCAGGACAGGTCAGCTGGGGGAGCAGTACTTC.

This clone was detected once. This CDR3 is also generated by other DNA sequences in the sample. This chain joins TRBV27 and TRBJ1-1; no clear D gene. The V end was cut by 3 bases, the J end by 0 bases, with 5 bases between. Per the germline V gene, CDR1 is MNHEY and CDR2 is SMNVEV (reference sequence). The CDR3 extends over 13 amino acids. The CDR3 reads CASSFSLNTEAFF. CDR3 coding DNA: TGTGCCAGCAGTTTTAGTTTGAACACTGAAGCTTTCTTT.

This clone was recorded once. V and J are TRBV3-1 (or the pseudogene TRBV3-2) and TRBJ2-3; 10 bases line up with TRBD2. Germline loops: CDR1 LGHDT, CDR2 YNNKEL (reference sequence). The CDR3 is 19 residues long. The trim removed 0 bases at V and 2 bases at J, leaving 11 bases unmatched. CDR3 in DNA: TGTGCCAGCAGCCAAGAGGGCGGGCTAGCGGGGGCCACCACAGATACGCAGTATTTT. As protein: CASSQEGGLAGATTDTQYF.

The CDR3 reads CSVGIGAGNTDTQYF. CDR3 DNA: TGCAGCGTGGGCATCGGGGCAGGGAACACAGATACGCAGTATTTT. The chain employs TRBV29-1 and TRBJ2-3; D tentatively fits TRBD1 or TRBD2 (5 bases each). CDR3 size: 15 residues. The V end lost 6 bases, the J end lost 2 bases, and 18 bases lay between the germline ends. Germline assignment: CDR1 SQVTM and CDR2 ANQGSEA.

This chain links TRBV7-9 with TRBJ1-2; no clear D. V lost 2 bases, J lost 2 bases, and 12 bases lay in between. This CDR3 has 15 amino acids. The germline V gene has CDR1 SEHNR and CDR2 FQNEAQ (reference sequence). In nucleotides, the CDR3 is TGTGCCAGCAGCTTATCCGAGGGCCTCAACTATGGCTACACCTTC. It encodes CASSLSEGLNYGYTF.

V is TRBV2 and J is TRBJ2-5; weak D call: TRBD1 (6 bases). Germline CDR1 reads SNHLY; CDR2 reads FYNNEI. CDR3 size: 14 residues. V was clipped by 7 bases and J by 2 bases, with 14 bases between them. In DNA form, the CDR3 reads TGTGCCAGCACCGAAGGGGGACATCAAGAGACCCAGTACTTC. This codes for CASTEGGHQETQYF.

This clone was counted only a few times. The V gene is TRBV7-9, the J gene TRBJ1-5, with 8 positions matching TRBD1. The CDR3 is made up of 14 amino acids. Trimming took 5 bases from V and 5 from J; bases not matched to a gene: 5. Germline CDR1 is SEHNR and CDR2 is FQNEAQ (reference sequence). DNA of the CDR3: TGTGCCAGCAGCGCCGACAGGGGTCATCAGCCCCAGCATTTT. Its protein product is CASSADRGHQPQHF.

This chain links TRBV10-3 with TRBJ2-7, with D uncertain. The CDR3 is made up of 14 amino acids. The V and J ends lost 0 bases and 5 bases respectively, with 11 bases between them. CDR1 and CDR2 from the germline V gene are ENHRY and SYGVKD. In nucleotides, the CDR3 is TGTGCCATCAGTGAGTCGGGGAAAAGGAACGAGCAGTACTTC. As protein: CAISESGKRNEQYF.

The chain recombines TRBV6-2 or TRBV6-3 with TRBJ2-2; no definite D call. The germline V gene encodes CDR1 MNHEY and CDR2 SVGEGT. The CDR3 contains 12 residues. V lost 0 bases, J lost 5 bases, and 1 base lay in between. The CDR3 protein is CASSYSTGELFF. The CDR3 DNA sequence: TGTGCCAGCAGTTACTCGACCGGGGAGCTGTTTTTT.

In nucleotides, the CDR3 is TGTGCCAGCTCATCCGGACAGGGCATTGAAGCTTTCTTT. This codes for CASSSGQGIEAFF. V and J are TRBV18 and TRBJ1-1; 8 positions agree with TRBD1. CDR3 length: 13 amino acids. After removal of 5 bases from V and 7 bases from J, the junction contained 6 bases not matched to a gene. Germline loops: CDR1 KGHSH, CDR2 LQKENI.

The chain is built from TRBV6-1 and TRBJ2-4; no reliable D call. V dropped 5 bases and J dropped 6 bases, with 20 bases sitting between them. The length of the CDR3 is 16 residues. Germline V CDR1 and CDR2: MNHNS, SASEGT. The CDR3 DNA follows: TGTGCCAGCAGTCAAGGCACAGATCGCCAGCGAAACATTCAGTACTTC. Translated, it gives CASSQGTDRQRNIQYF.

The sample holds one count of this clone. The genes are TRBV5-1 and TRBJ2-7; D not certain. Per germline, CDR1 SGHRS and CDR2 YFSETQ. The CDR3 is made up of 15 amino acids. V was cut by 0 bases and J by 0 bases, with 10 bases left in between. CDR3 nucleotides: TGCGCCAGCAGCTTGGATTACCGGAGCTCCTACGAGCAGTACTTC. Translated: CASSLDYRSSYEQYF.

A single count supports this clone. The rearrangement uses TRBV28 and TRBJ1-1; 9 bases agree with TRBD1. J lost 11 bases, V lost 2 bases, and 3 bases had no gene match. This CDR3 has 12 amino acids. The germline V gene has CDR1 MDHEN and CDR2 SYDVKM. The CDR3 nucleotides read TGTGCCAGCAGTTTAAGGACAGGGGATGCTTTCTTT. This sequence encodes CASSLRTGDAFF.

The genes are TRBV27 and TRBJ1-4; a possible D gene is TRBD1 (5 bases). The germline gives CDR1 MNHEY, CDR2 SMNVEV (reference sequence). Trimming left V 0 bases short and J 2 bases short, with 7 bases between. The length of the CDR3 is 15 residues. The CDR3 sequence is CASSLSGTTNEKLFF. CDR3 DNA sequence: TGTGCCAGCAGTTTATCCGGGACGACTAATGAAAAACTGTTTTTT.

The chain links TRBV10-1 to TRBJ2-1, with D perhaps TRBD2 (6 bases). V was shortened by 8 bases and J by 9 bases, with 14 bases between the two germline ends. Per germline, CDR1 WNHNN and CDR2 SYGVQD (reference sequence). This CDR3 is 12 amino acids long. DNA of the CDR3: TGCGCCAGCGGTGGGGGGACCGGTGAGCAGTTCTTC. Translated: CASGGGTGEQFF.

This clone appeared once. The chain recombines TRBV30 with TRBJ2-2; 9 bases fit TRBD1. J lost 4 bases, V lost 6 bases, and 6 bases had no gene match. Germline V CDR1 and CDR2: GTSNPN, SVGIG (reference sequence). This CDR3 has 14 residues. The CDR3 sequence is CACNRGRSTGELFF. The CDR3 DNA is TGTGCCTGCAACAGGGGGCGCAGCACCGGGGAGCTGTTTTTT. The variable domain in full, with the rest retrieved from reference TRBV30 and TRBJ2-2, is SQTIHQWPATLVQPVGSPLSLECTVEGTSNPNLYWYRQAAGRGLQLLFYSVGIGQISSEVPQNLSASRPQDRQFILSSKKLLLSDSGFYLCACNRGRSTGELFFGEGSRLTVL.

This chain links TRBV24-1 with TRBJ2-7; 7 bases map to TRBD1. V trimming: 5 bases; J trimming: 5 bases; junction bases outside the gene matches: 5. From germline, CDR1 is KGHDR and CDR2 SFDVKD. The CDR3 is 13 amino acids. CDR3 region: CATSAGGTDEQYF. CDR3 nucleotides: TGTGCCACCAGTGCAGGGGGAACAGACGAGCAGTACTTC.

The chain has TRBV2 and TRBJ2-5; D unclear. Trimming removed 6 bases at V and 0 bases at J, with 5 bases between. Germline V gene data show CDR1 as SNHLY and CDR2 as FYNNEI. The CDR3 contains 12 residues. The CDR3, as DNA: TGTGCCAGCAGGGGGAACCAAGAGACCCAGTACTTC. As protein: CASRGNQETQYF.

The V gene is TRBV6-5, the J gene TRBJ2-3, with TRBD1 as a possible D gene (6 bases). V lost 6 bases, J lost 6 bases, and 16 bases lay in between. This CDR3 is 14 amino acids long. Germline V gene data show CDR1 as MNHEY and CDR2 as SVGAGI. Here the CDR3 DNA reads TGTGCCAGCAGCACCGGGACACCTGGGGATACGCAGTATTTT. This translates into CASSTGTPGDTQYF.

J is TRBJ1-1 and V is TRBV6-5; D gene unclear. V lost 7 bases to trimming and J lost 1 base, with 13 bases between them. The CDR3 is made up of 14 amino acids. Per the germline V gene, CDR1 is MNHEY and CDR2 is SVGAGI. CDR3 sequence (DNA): TGTGCCAGCAAGTTAACGGAATCGAACACTGAAGCTTTCTTT. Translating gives CASKLTESNTEAFF.

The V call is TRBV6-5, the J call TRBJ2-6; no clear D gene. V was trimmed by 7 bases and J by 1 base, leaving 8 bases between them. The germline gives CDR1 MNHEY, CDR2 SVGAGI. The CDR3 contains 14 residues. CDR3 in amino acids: CASTQPSGANVLTF. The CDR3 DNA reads TGTGCCAGCACCCAGCCTTCTGGGGCCAACGTCCTGACTTTC.

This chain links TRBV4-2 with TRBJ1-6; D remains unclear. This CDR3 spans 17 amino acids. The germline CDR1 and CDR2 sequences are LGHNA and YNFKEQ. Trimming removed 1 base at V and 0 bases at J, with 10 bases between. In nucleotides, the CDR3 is TGTGCCAGCAGCCAAGTCGCCGGGAACTCCTATAATTCACCCCTCCACTTT. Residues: CASSQVAGNSYNSPLHF.

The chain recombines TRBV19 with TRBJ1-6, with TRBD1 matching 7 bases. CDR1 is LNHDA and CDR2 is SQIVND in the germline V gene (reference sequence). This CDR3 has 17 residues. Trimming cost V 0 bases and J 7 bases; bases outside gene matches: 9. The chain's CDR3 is CASSIDSPGTANSPLHF. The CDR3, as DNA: TGTGCCAGTAGTATAGACAGTCCCGGGACAGCAAATTCACCCCTCCACTTT.

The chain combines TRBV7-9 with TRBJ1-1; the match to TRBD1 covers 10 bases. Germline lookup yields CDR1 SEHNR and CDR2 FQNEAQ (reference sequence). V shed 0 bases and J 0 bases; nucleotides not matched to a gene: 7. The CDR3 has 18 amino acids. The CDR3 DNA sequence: TGTGCCAGCAGCTTAGCAATAGGGACAGGGGCCCTGAACACTGAAGCTTTCTTT. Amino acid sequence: CASSLAIGTGALNTEAFF.

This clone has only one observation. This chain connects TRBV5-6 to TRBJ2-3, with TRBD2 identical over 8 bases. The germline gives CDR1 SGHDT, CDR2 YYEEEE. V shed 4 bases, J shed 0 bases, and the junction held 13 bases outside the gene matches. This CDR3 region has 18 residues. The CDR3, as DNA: TGTGCCAGCAGCGGCGGGGCCAGCGGGGGCCCTAGCACAGATACGCAGTATTTT. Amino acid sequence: CASSGGASGGPSTDTQYF.

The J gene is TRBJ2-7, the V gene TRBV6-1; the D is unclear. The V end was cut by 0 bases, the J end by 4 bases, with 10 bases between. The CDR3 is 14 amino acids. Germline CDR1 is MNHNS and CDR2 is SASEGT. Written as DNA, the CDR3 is TGTGCCAGCAGTGAAGCGCCCGGGCGATACGAGCAGTACTTC. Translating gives CASSEAPGRYEQYF.

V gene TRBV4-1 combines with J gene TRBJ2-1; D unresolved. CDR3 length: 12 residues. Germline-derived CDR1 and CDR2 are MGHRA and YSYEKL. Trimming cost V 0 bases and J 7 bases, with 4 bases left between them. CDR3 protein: CASSQERNEQFF. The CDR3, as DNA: TGCGCCAGCAGCCAAGAACGGAATGAGCAGTTCTTC.

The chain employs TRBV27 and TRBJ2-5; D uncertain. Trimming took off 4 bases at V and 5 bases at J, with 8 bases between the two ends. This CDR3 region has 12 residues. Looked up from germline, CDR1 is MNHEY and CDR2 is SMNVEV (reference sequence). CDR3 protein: CASSSAGETQYF. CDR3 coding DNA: TGTGCCAGCAGTTCGGCCGGGGAGACCCAGTACTTC.

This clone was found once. The CDR3 nucleotides are TGTGCCAGCAGCCAGCAGGTACAAGAGACCCAGTACTTC. It translates to CASSQQVQETQYF. This chain links TRBV12-3 or TRBV12-4 with TRBJ2-5; unclear D gene. Trimming shortened V by 6 bases and J by 2 bases, and 10 bases separated the two germline ends. The CDR3 length is 13 residues.

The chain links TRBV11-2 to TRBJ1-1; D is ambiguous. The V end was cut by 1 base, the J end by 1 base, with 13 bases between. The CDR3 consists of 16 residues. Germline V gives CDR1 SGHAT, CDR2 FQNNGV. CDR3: CASSLGWVGGNTEAFF. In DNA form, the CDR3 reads TGTGCCAGCAGCTTAGGATGGGTGGGAGGGAACACTGAAGCTTTCTTT.

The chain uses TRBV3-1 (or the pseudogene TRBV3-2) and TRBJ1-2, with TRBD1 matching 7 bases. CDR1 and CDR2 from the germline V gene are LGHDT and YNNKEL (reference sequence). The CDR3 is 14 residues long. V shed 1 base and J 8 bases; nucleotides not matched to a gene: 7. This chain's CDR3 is CASSQVERGQGYTF. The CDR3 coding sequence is TGTGCCAGCAGCCAAGTGGAAAGGGGGCAAGGCTACACCTTC.

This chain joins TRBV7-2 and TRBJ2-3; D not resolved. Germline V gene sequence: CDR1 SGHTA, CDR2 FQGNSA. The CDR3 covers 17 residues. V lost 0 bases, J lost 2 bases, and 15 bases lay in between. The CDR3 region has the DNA TGTGCCAGCAGCTTAGCGCTTTCAGGTATTCTCACAGATACGCAGTATTTT. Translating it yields CASSLALSGILTDTQYF.